The sequence of this T cell receptor beta chain was determined in a study of T-cell reconstitution after alpha-beta-depleted transplantation in children. General observations from the study: Diversity of TCRbeta at day 60 was high in some patients, arising from surviving recipient T cells and thymic progenitors. Alpha-beta T cells present about two months after transplant were reported to originate from several hundred expanded graft clones. The authors attributed T-cell counts and diversity one year after transplant mostly to newly produced T cells.

In its sample, this clonotype was seen many times. What it recognizes is unknown. The trim removed 7 bases at V and 1 base at J, leaving 6 bases unmatched. Germline V gene data show CDR1 as SQVTM and CDR2 as ANQGSEA. CDR3 length equals 15 residues. Molecular barcoding with unique molecular identifiers was used for the TCRbeta library. TCRdb recomputed calls from the PCR reads with MiXCR, one row per CDR3 protein. The sample gives about 490,000 distinct CDR3 sequences, under 12% of which show up once; about 2% is in the top ten. This chain uses TRBV29-1 with TRBJ1-6; TRBD1 matches at 8 bases. The clonotype originates from a child aged 2-15 years with inherited bone marrow failure, due to receive a stem cell transplant. Sequencing used PBMCs, obtained before TCRalphabeta/CD19-depleted stem cell transplant. In DNA, the CDR3 is TGCAGCGCCCGGACAGGGCAGTCCTATAATTCACCCCTCCACTTT. It codes for CSARTGQSYNSPLHF.